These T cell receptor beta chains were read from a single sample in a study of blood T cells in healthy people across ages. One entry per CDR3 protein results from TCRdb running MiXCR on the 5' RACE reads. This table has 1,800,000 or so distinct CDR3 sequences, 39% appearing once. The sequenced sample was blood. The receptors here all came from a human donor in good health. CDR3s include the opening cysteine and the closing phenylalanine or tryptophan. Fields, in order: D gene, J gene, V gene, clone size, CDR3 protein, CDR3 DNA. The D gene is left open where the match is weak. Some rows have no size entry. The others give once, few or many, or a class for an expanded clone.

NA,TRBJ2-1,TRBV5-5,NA,CASSLGGRAEGEFF,TGTGCCAGCAGCTTGGGGGGTCGCGCGGAGGGGGAGTTCTTC
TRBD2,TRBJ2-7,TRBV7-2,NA,CASSPRGVAGLEQYF,TGTGCCAGCAGCCCCCGGGGTGTAGCGGGGTTAGAGCAGTACTTC
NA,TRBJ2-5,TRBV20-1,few,CSARVVGHMYQETQYF,TGCAGTGCTAGAGTGGTGGGACACATGTACCAAGAGACCCAGTACTTC
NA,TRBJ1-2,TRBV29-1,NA,CSVEDTRNYGYTF,TGCAGCGTTGAGGACACCCGTAACTATGGCTACACCTTC
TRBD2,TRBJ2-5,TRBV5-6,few,CASSRLATIQTQYF,TGTGCCAGCAGCCGACTAGCGACAATCCAGACCCAGTACTTC
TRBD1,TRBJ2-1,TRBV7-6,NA,CASSSRQGTNEQFF,TGTGCCAGCAGCTCAAGACAGGGGACCAATGAGCAGTTCTTC
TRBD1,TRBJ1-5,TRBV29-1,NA,CSVGKDRGQPQHF,TGCAGCGTTGGAAAGGACAGGGGACAGCCCCAGCATTTT
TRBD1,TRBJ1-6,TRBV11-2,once,CASSLERGPPLHF,TGTGCCAGCAGCTTAGAAAGGGGGCCACCCCTCCACTTT
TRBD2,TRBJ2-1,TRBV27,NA,CASSTTSGGVGEQFF,TGTGCCAGCAGTACGACTAGCGGGGGGGTGGGTGAGCAGTTCTTC
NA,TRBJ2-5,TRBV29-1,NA,CSVEQANQETQYF,TGCAGCGTTGAACAGGCGAACCAAGAGACCCAGTACTTC
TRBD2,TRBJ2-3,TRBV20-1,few,CSAPKGGLAGGFTDTQYF,TGCAGTGCCCCCAAGGGTGGACTAGCGGGGGGTTTCACAGATACGCAGTATTTT
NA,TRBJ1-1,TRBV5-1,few,CASSLSAGVNTEAFF,TGCGCCAGCAGCTTGTCGGCAGGGGTGAACACTGAAGCTTTCTTT
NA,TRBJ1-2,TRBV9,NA,CASSVEAGANYGYTF,TGTGCCAGCAGCGTAGAGGCAGGGGCTAACTATGGCTACACCTTC
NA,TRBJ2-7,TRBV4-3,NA,CASSQQGGYEQYF,TGCGCCAGCAGCCAACAGGGTGGCTACGAGCAGTACTTC